One and the same sample provided the 10 T cell receptor beta chains below, sequenced in a study of regulatory T cells in long-lasting Graves disease. According to the study, TCR beta libraries were built with iRepertoire HTBI primers and CDR3-region Arm-PCR. TCRdb re-called the multiplex PCR reads with MiXCR, one entry per CDR3 protein. The sample shows some 490,000 distinct CDR3 sequences, around 12% of them seen only once. Time point given: newly diagnosed GD, antithyroid drugs for less than 3 months. Making the TCR library involved RNA that had been extracted from PBMCs. These same data were also listed under a study on T cells in Graves' hyperthyroidism and ophthalmopathy.

The sequences come from peripheral blood mononuclear cells (PBMCs), collected at new diagnosis, from a patient treated with antithyroid drugs. All receptors derive from a woman in her 30s with Graves disease.

This chain joins TRBV7-2 and TRBJ1-2; 7 nucleotides line up with TRBD1. CDR1 SGHTA and CDR2 FQGNSA come from the germline V gene. This CDR3 has 14 residues. V dropped 2 bases and J dropped 4; count of bases not matched to a gene: 4. CDR3 amino acids: CASSLTQGGYGYTF. Written as DNA, the CDR3 is TGTGCCAGCAGCTTAACCCAGGGGGGCTATGGCTACACCTTC.

This chain connects TRBV27 to TRBJ2-3, with TRBD1 identical over 8 bases. From germline, CDR1 is MNHEY and CDR2 SMNVEV (reference sequence). V shed 3 bases and J 0 bases; nucleotides not matched to a gene: 17. The CDR3 is made up of 20 amino acids. DNA for the CDR3: TGTGCCAGCAGTTTTGGACAGGGAGTTATTCGGAATCCTAGCACAGATACGCAGTATTTT. Translating it yields CASSFGQGVIRNPSTDTQYF.

V and J are TRBV27 and TRBJ1-5; D gene ambiguous. V was trimmed by 4 bases and J by 7 bases, leaving 8 bases between them. This CDR3 is 12 amino acids long. Looked up from germline, CDR1 is MNHEY and CDR2 is SMNVEV (reference sequence). CDR3 region: CASSSGRQPQHF. CDR3 nucleotides: TGTGCCAGCAGTTCTGGGAGGCAGCCCCAGCATTTT.

This clonotype has more than one count but fewer than ten. The rearrangement links TRBV12-3 or TRBV12-4 to TRBJ2-1, with 10 bases that match TRBD2. The trim removed 2 bases at V and 4 bases at J, leaving 11 bases unmatched. This CDR3 has 18 residues. In nucleotides, the CDR3 is TGTGCCAGCAGTTTAAACCTAGCGGGAGTTCTTATATACAATGAGCAGTTCTTC. Its protein product is CASSLNLAGVLIYNEQFF.

In this sample, this clonotype turned up many times. CDR3 bases: TGTGCCAGCAGCTCACGGGTGGCTAGCGGGACTACGCAGTATTTT. This codes for CASSSRVASGTTQYF. This chain links TRBV11-2 with TRBJ2-3; 9 positions match TRBD2. The trim removed 4 bases at V and 8 bases at J, leaving 10 bases unmatched. CDR3 length: 15 amino acids. Looked up from germline, CDR1 is SGHAT and CDR2 is FQNNGV.

The sample holds many counts of this clonotype. The chain carries TRBV10-3 and TRBJ1-1; D might be TRBD1 (5 bases). V lost 5 bases and J 1 base, leaving 11 bases between the germline ends. Germline assignment: CDR1 ENHRY and CDR2 SYGVKD. CDR3 length: 14 amino acids. In DNA, the CDR3 is TGTGCCATCAGTTCAGGGACCGAGAACACTGAAGCTTTCTTT. Its translation: CAISSGTENTEAFF.

This clonotype was seen many times. The chain combines TRBV28 with TRBJ2-5, with 10 bases aligning to TRBD1. The germline CDR1 and CDR2 sequences are MDHEN and SYDVKM. The V and J ends lost 10 bases and 4 bases, in that order; junction bases with no gene match: 12. The CDR3 contains 15 residues. As DNA, the CDR3 is TGTGCCATTGTGACTGGGACAGGGGCCCGAGAGACCCAGTACTTC. Protein: CAIVTGTGARETQYF.

In this sample, this clonotype turned up a few times. The chain recombines TRBV20-1 with TRBJ2-7, with D unresolved. V lost 1 base, J lost 4 bases, and 8 bases lay in between. The germline V gene has CDR1 DFQATT and CDR2 SNEGSKA (reference sequence). The CDR3 contains 12 residues. The CDR3 loop reads CSARGPEYEQYF. The DNA of the CDR3 is TGCAGTGCTAGAGGGCCCGAATACGAGCAGTACTTC.

This clonotype was seen a few times. The chain carries TRBV7-9 and TRBJ1-2; no clear D. V was shortened by 5 bases and J by 3 bases, with 16 bases between the two germline ends. Germline values: CDR1 SEHNR, CDR2 FQNEAQ (reference sequence). This CDR3 region has 15 residues. This chain's CDR3 is CASSPPGNSYYGYTF. The CDR3 nucleotides read TGTGCCAGCAGCCCCCCCGGGAACAGTTACTATGGCTACACCTTC.

This chain connects TRBV5-5 to TRBJ1-5; 7 bases align to TRBD1. The CDR3 sequence is 13 residues long. In germline, CDR1 is SGHKS, CDR2 YYEKEE (reference sequence). Unmatched junction bases numbered 5, after V lost 4 bases and J lost 7 bases. CDR3 residues: CASSQGQVQPQHF. The DNA of the CDR3 is TGTGCCAGCAGCCAAGGACAGGTCCAGCCCCAGCATTTT.